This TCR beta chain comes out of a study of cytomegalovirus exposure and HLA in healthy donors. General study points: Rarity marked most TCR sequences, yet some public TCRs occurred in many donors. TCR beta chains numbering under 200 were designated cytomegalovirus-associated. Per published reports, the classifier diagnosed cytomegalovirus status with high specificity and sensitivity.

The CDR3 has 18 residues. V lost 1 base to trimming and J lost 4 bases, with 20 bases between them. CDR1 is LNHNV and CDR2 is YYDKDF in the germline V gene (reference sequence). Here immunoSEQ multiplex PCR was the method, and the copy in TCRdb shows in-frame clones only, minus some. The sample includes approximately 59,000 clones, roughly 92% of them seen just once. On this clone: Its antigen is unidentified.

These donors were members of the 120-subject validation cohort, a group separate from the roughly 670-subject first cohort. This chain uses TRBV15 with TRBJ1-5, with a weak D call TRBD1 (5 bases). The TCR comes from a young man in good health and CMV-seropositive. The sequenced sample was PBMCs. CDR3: CATSRGWAGRSRNQPQHF. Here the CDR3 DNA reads TGTGCCACCAGCAGAGGGTGGGCAGGGCGAAGTAGGAATCAGCCCCAGCATTTT.